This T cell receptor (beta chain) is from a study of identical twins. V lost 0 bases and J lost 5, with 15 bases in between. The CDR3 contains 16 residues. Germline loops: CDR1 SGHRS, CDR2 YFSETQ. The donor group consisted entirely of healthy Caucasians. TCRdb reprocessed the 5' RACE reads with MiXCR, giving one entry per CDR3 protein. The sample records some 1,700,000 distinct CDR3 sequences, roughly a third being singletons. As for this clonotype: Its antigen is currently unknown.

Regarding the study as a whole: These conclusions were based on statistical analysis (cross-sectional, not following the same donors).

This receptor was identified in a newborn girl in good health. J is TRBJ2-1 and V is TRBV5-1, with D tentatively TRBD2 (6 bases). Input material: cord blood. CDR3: CASSLEGWRDDNEQFF. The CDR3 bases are TGCGCCAGCAGCTTGGAGGGCTGGCGGGATGACAATGAGCAGTTCTTC.